The entry below describes one T cell receptor beta chain. The antigen is undetermined. The sample belongs to a study of cytomegalovirus exposure and HLA in healthy donors. On the study more broadly: Counted in an early data release were tens of millions of unique TCRs from HLA-typed donors. Study outcomes and limitations: It was only CMV serostatus that was available as immune exposure information. The listing of roughly 160 TCR beta chains classed them as cytomegalovirus-associated.

PCR involved 60 Vbeta and 13 Jbeta primers. Sequencing was performed with immunoSEQ multiplex PCR; in TCRdb, only in-frame clones are kept and a portion is missing. Of approximately 190,000 clones listed, roughly 80% are singletons. V lost 2 bases to trimming and J lost 5 bases, with 10 bases between them. Germline V CDR1 and CDR2: MGHDK, SYGVNS. The CDR3 spans 14 residues. The source of this sequence is a woman between 18 and 30 years old in good health and CMV-seronegative. The material sequenced was PBMCs. The chain couples TRBV25-1 to TRBJ1-3, with D uncertain. CDR3 bases: TGTGCCAGCAGTGAAGCGGGCGGGAGAAACACCATATATTTT. This gives the protein CASSEAGGRNTIYF.